This entry lists 18 T cell receptor beta chains sequenced from one sample in a study of response to subunit inactivated influenza vaccine. TCRdb recomputed calls from the RT-PCR reads with MiXCR, one row per CDR3 protein. The sample carries 500,000 to 600,000 distinct CDR3 sequences, 10% to 15% recorded once. This specimen consisted of PBMCs from blood, obtained 35 to 45 days after vaccination. The receptor set was obtained from a man aged 45-60 years who received an inactivated influenza vaccine.

The chain joins TRBV20-1 to TRBJ1-5, with D possibly matching TRBD1 (6 bases). Trimming shortened V by 3 bases and J by 6 bases, and 12 bases separated the two germline ends. CDR1 and CDR2 (germline): DFQATT, SNEGSKA (reference sequence). The CDR3 extends over 13 amino acids. The CDR3 loop is CSASPGASQPQHF. Here the CDR3 DNA reads TGCAGTGCTAGTCCGGGGGCTAGTCAGCCCCAGCATTTT.

This clonotype has a count of ten or more. This CDR3 reads CAISAGTGSLEQYF. The DNA of the CDR3 is TGTGCCATCAGTGCAGGGACAGGCTCCCTCGAGCAGTACTTC. This chain links TRBV10-3 with TRBJ2-7; 8 nucleotides match TRBD1. V was clipped by 4 bases and J by 6 bases; unmatched bases: 8. CDR1 and CDR2 (germline): ENHRY, SYGVKD. The CDR3 contains 14 residues.

This clonotype was seen more than once but under ten times. V gene TRBV10-3 combines with J gene TRBJ2-7; D is uncertain. CDR1 and CDR2 (germline): ENHRY, SYGVKD. The CDR3 covers 12 residues. V was clipped by 3 bases and J by 7 bases, with 10 bases between them. The DNA for the CDR3 is TGTGCCATCAGTGATCAGATGAGAGAGCAGTACTTC. As protein: CAISDQMREQYF.

This clonotype was seen a few times. This sequence joins TRBV24-1 and TRBJ2-4; 12 bases align to TRBD1. From germline, CDR1 is KGHDR and CDR2 SFDVKD. The CDR3 is 15 amino acids. V gave up 4 bases and J gave up 9 bases; unmatched junction bases: 6. In DNA, the CDR3 is TGTGCCACCAGTGAAACGGGACAGGGGGCGGGCATTCAGTACTTC. This encodes CATSETGQGAGIQYF.

This chain connects TRBV6-5 to TRBJ2-3; D remains ambiguous. Trimming shortened V by 2 bases and J by 3 bases, and 12 bases separated the two germline ends. CDR1 and CDR2 (germline): MNHEY, SVGAGI. There are 15 residues in the CDR3. The CDR3 loop is CASSYRDIWTDTQYF. The CDR3 nucleotides are TGTGCCAGCAGTTACCGAGATATTTGGACAGATACGCAGTATTTT.

V is TRBV4-1 and J is TRBJ1-5; TRBD1 matches at 7 bases. Germline trimming cut 0 bases from V and 4 bases from J; bases unmatched to any gene: 3. Per germline, CDR1 MGHRA and CDR2 YSYEKL. The length of the CDR3 is 15 residues. The CDR3 DNA reads TGCGCCAGCAGCCAAGATCGGACAGGAAATCAGCCCCAGCATTTT. Translated: CASSQDRTGNQPQHF.

The table lists this clonotype with a few counts. The chain carries TRBV7-8 and TRBJ2-5, with D tentatively TRBD2 (5 bases). V lost 7 bases to trimming and J lost 2 bases, with 20 bases between them. This CDR3 comprises 16 residues. In germline, CDR1 is SGHVS, CDR2 FQNEAQ. CDR3 nucleotide sequence: TGTGCCAGCATCGCCACATCACGCTGGGAGCAAGAGACCCAGTACTTC. Translation gives CASIATSRWEQETQYF. Complete variable domain (other parts from reference TRBV7-8 and TRBJ2-5): GAGVSQSPRYKVAKRGQDVALRCDPISGHVSLFWYQQALGQGPEFLTYFQNEAQLDKSGLPSDRFFAERPEGSVSTLKIQRTQQEDSAVYLCASIATSRWEQETQYFGPGTRLLVL.

This clonotype came up many times. This chain connects TRBV4-3 to TRBJ2-1; the D is unclear. Germline values: CDR1 LGHNA, CDR2 YSLEER. Trimming pared 0 bases from V and 3 bases from J, leaving 9 bases between. This CDR3 contains 15 residues. The CDR3 is CASSQEPADYNEQFF. CDR3 sequence (DNA): TGCGCCAGCAGCCAAGAACCCGCGGACTACAATGAGCAGTTCTTC.

The J gene is TRBJ1-5, the V gene TRBV7-9, with D perhaps TRBD1 (5 bases). Germline CDR1 and CDR2: SEHNR and FQNEAQ (reference sequence). There are 13 residues in the CDR3. V was cut by 8 bases and J by 2 bases, with 10 bases left in between. Here the CDR3 reads CASSAQGNQPQHF. CDR3 nucleotide sequence: TGTGCCAGCTCGGCACAGGGCAATCAGCCCCAGCATTTT. Drawing the rest from reference TRBV7-9 and TRBJ1-5, the complete variable domain is DTGVSQNPRHKITKRGQNVTFRCDPISEHNRLYWYRQTLGQGPEFLTYFQNEAQLEKSRLLSDRFSAERPKGSFSTLEIQRTEQGDSAMYLCASSAQGNQPQHFGDGTRLSIL.

The rearrangement links TRBV7-3 to TRBJ2-1, with TRBD2 matching over 13 bases. This CDR3 comprises 15 residues. Trimming took 5 bases from V and 7 from J; bases not matched to a gene: 5. Germline V gene lookup returns CDR1 SGHTA and CDR2 FQGTGA. CDR3 coding DNA: TGTGCCAGCAGCCCAACTAGCGGGAGGGGTAATGAGCAGTTCTTC. This encodes CASSPTSGRGNEQFF.

The V call is TRBV20-1, the J call TRBJ2-1, with TRBD2 matching over 9 bases. The V gene end was trimmed by 2 bases and the J gene end by 5 bases; junction bases not matched to a gene: 4. The germline V gene encodes CDR1 DFQATT and CDR2 SNEGSKA (reference sequence). This CDR3 comprises 14 residues. The CDR3 coding sequence is TGCAGTGCTAGAAGACTAGCGGTAAACAATGAGCAGTTCTTC. It is translated as CSARRLAVNNEQFF.

The chain is built from TRBV4-2 and TRBJ2-7, with D tentatively TRBD2 (7 bases). The V end lost 4 bases, the J end lost 2 bases, and 15 bases lay between the germline ends. Germline V gene lookup returns CDR1 LGHNA and CDR2 YNFKEQ. The length of the CDR3 is 15 residues. The CDR3 spells CASSRGLEGAYEQYF. The DNA for the CDR3 is TGTGCCAGCAGCCGAGGACTAGAGGGGGCCTACGAGCAGTACTTC.

This clonotype was found a few times. The chain recombines TRBV5-4 with TRBJ2-3, with D perhaps matching TRBD1 or TRBD2 (5 bases each). From germline, CDR1 is SGHNT and CDR2 YYREEE (reference sequence). V lost 5 bases and J 2 bases, leaving 15 bases between the germline ends. CDR3 length equals 15 residues. The CDR3, as DNA: TGTGCCAGCAGTTGGAGTGGGACCCTCACAGATACGCAGTATTTT. Translated, it gives CASSWSGTLTDTQYF.

The chain links TRBV6-2 or TRBV6-3 to TRBJ1-6; possible D gene TRBD1, 5 bases. CDR1 is MNHEY, CDR2 SVGEGT, per germline. V was clipped by 8 bases and J by 7 bases, with 12 bases between them. This CDR3 has 13 residues. CDR3 DNA: TGTGCCAGCGCCGCAGGGAACAATTCACCCCTCCACTTT. Its protein product is CASAAGNNSPLHF.

The chain couples TRBV12-5 to TRBJ2-7, with a tentative D call TRBD1 (5 bases). V lost 6 bases to trimming and J lost 6 bases, with 15 bases between them. Germline CDR1 LGHNT, CDR2 FRNRAP. There are 13 residues in the CDR3. CDR3 loop: CASGPGKRSEQYF. The CDR3 region has the DNA TGTGCTAGTGGCCCAGGGAAACGAAGCGAGCAGTACTTC.

There are a few counts of this clonotype. The CDR3 here is CASSPQTGATDEQYF. The CDR3 region has the DNA TGTGCCAGCAGCCCACAGACAGGGGCTACGGACGAGCAGTACTTC. The V and J genes are TRBV6-1 and TRBJ2-7, with TRBD1 matching 8 bases. V trimming: 6 bases; J trimming: 5 bases; junction bases outside the gene matches: 12. The germline V gene encodes CDR1 MNHNS and CDR2 SASEGT. This CDR3 spans 15 amino acids.

Worth noting for this clonotype: One end of the junction is discordant with germline, which a read error may explain. This chain links TRBV5-1 with TRBJ1-1; 11 nucleotides match TRBD1. Per germline, CDR1 SGHRS and CDR2 YFSETQ. There are 15 residues in the CDR3. This CDR3 is CTSSLVGQGGTEAFF. CDR3 DNA: TGCACCAGCAGCTTGGTGGGACAGGGGGGCACTGAAGCTTTCTTT. The variable domain in full, completed from reference TRBV5-1 and TRBJ1-1, reads KAGVTQTPRYLIKTRGQQVTLSCSPISGHRSVSWYQQTPGQGLQFLFEYFSETQRNKGNFPGRFSGRQFSNSRSEMNVSTLELGDSALYLCTSSLVGQGGTEAFFGQGTRLTVV.

V usage is TRBV5-1 and J usage is TRBJ2-1; 10 nucleotides match TRBD2. This CDR3 contains 18 residues. CDR1 is SGHRS and CDR2 is YFSETQ in the germline V gene. Unmatched junction bases numbered 13, after V lost 4 bases and J lost 3 bases. The CDR3 protein is CASSPMPLPSGSYNEQFF. The CDR3 bases are TGCGCCAGCAGCCCGATGCCCCTTCCTAGCGGGAGCTACAATGAGCAGTTCTTC.